This TCR beta chain was identified in a study of blood T cell repertoires in COVID-19. Study-wide background: COVID-19 samples collected from the United States, Italy and Spain covered acute and convalescent phases. T cells, B-cell-depleted T cells, or PBMCs supplied cDNA or gDNA.

Original handling: Cell counts per sample came from amplifying reference gene primers. Profiled with immunoSEQ multiplex PCR; TCRdb holds only in-frame clones, not every one. That table gives V, J and clone size, and the DNA gave D and trimming. The data show over 150,000 clones, approximately 88% seen once. The ends lost 4 bases at V and 5 bases at J; junction bases unmatched: 9. The CDR3 is made up of 16 amino acids. The germline gives CDR1 LGHDT, CDR2 YNNKEL (reference sequence). The V gene is TRBV3-1 (or the pseudogene TRBV3-2), the J gene TRBJ2-1; TRBD1 matches 9 bases. The sample taken for sequencing was peripheral blood. The receptor was derived from a woman aged 55 to 70 who had recovered from COVID-19. The CDR3 DNA sequence: TGTGCCAGCAGCCCACAGGGGGCAGGTGGGAACAATGAGCAGTTCTTC. This gives the protein CASSPQGAGGNNEQFF.